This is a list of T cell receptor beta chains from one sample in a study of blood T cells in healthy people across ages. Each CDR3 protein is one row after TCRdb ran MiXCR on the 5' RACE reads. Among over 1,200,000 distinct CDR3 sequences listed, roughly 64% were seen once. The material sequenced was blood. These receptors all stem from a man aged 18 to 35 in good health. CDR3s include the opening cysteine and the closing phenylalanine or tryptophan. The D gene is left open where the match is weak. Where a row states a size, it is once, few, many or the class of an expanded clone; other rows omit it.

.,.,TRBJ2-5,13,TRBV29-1,TGCAGCGTTGACACTGTAGTCCTCGCTGAGCAGTACTTC,CSVDTVVLAEQYF
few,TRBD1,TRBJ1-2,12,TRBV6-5,TGTGCCAGCATCGGACAGGGAGGTGGCTACACCTTC,CASIGQGGGYTF
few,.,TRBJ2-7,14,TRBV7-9,TGTGCCAGCAGCTTAGGAGGGTCCGTGTACGAGCAGTACTTC,CASSLGGSVYEQYF
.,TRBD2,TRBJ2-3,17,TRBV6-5,TGTGCCAGCAGTTACTCTCCGGGACTAGCTAGCACAGATACGCAGTATTTT,CASSYSPGLASTDTQYF
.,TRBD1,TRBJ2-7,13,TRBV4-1,TGCGCCAGCGGTTATGACAGGGACTACGAGCAGTACTTC,CASGYDRDYEQYF
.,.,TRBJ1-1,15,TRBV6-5,TGTGCCAGCAGTTACGGGCGCAGAATGGCCACTGAAGCTTTCTTT,CASSYGRRMATEAFF
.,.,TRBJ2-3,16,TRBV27,TGTGCCAGCAGTCCCTCAGGAACCAAACCCCCAGATACGCAGTATTTT,CASSPSGTKPPDTQYF
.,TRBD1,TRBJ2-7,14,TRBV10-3,TGTGCCATCAGCACCGGGACAGTATCCTACGAGCAGTACTTC,CAISTGTVSYEQYF
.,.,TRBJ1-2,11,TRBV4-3,TGCGCCAGCAGCCACACATATGGCTACACCTTC,CASSHTYGYTF
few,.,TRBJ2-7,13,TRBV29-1,TGCAGCGTGCAAACGGGCCAGAACTACGAGCAGTACTTC,CSVQTGQNYEQYF
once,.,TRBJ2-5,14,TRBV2,TGTGCCAGCAGTGACGTCCCTAATCAAGAGACCCAGTACTTC,CASSDVPNQETQYF
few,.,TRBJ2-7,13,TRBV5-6,TGTGCCAGCAGCTTGACGGGAGTGGGCGAGCAGTACTTC,CASSLTGVGEQYF
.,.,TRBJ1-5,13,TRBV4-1,TGCGCCAGCAGCCGTCAGCTCAATCAGCCCCAGCATTTT,CASSRQLNQPQHF
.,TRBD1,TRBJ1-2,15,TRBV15,TGTGCCACCAGCGTACCGGGACAGGGTAGCTATGGCTACACCTTC,CATSVPGQGSYGYTF
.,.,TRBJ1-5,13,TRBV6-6,TGTGCCAGCAGGTCTCAGGGTGTTCAGCCCCAGCATTTT,CASRSQGVQPQHF
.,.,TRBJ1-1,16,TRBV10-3,TGTGCCATCAGTGGTGGTTGGGCAGAAATGAACACTGAAGCTTTCTTT,CAISGGWAEMNTEAFF
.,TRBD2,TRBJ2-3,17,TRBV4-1,TGCGCCAGCAGCCCACAAGTGGCGGGGGGGCATTCGGATACGCAGTATTTT,CASSPQVAGGHSDTQYF
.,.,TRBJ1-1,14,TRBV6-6,TGTGCCAGCAGTTACGGGCGTAAAAACGCTGAAGCTTTCTTT,CASSYGRKNAEAFF
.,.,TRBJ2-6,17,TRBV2,TGTGCCAGCATGCTGGACGGAGGCCGCTCTGGGGCCAACGTCCTGACTTTC,CASMLDGGRSGANVLTF
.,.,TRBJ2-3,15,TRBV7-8,TGTGCCAGCAGCCCCCTAGAGGGCGGCACAGATACGCAGTATTTT,CASSPLEGGTDTQYF
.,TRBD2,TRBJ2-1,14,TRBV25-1,TGTGCCAGCAGTCTACGGGAGGGCGTTAATGAGCAGTTCTTC,CASSLREGVNEQFF
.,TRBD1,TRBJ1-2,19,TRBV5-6,TGTGCCAGCAACTCAGGGGCCCGGGACAGGGGCCCCAGGGACTATGGCTACACCTTC,CASNSGARDRGPRDYGYTF
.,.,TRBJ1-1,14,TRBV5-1,TGCGCCAGCAGCTTGGTCCGCGAGGATGGTGAAGCTTTCTTT,CASSLVREDGEAFF
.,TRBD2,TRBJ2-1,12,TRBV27,TGTGCCAGCAGGACGGGGGGTAATGAGCAGTTCTTC,CASRTGGNEQFF
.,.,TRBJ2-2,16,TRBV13,TGTGCCAGCAGCTTGGGGGGGCTAGCTCAAACCGGGGAGCTGTTTTTT,CASSLGGLAQTGELFF
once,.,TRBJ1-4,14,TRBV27,TGTGCCAGCAGAAAACAGGGTCTCAATGAAAAACTGTTTTTT,CASRKQGLNEKLFF
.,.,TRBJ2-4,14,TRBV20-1,TGCAGTGCTAGAGATCGGGAAAGAATGGACATTCAGTACTTC,CSARDRERMDIQYF
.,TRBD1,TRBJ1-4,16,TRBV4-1,TGCGCCAGCAGTCCTGTGGGCCAGGGGGACGGTGAAAAACTGTTTTTT,CASSPVGQGDGEKLFF
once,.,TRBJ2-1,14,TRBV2,TGTGCCAGCACTATAAATGGAAGGACAGCTGAGCAGTTCTTC,CASTINGRTAEQFF
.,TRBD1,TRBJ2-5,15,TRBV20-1,TGCAGTGCTAGAGAACCGACAGGGGAGGTGGAGACCCAGTACTTC,CSAREPTGEVETQYF
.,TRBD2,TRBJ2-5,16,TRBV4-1,TGCGCCAGCAGCCAAGATGTCGGGACTAGCTCCAATGAGCAGTACTTC,CASSQDVGTSSNEQYF
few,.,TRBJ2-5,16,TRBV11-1,TGTGCCAGCAGCTTATGGGCTAGCAGAAACCAAGAGACCCAGTACTTC,CASSLWASRNQETQYF
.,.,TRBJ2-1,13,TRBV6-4,TGTGCCAGCAGTGAGACAGCCTACAATGAGCAGTTCTTC,CASSETAYNEQFF
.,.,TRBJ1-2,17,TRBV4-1,TGCGCCAGCAGCCCGGTCTATACCGGGACCTTTAACTATGGCTACACCTTC,CASSPVYTGTFNYGYTF
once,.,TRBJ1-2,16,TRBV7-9,TGTGCCAGCAGCTTAGCTCAGGACCCTGGAGGATATGGCTACTCCTTC,CASSLAQDPGGYGYSF
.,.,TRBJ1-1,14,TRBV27,TGTGCCACCGCGGACAGCCCGGGAAACACTGAAGCTTTCTTT,CATADSPGNTEAFF
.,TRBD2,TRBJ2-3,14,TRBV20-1,TGCAGTGCTAAAGTAGCGGGAGGGGTAGATACGCAGTATTTT,CSAKVAGGVDTQYF
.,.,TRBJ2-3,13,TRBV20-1,TGCAGTGCAAGGACAGTAGTCACAGATACGCAGTATTTT,CSARTVVTDTQYF
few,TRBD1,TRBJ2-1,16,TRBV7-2,TGTGCCAGCAGCTTATCCGGGACAGGGACCTACAATGAGCAGTTCTTC,CASSLSGTGTYNEQFF
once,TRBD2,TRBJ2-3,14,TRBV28,TGTGCCAGCGGGGCTAGCGGGTTGTCCCCTACGCAGTATTTT,CASGASGLSPTQYF
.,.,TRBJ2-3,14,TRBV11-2,TGTGCCAGCAGCTTAGATCGAGAAGGCCCCACGCAGTATTTT,CASSLDREGPTQYF
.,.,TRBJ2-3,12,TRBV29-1,TGCAGCGTTAAAAGATTGGGGGGTACGCAGTATTTT,CSVKRLGGTQYF
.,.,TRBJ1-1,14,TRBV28,TGTGCCAGCAGTACCCGTTTGGCGAACACTGAAGCTTTCTTT,CASSTRLANTEAFF
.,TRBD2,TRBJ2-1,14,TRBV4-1,TGCGCCAGCAGCCGGACTAGCGGGTTTTTTGAGCAGTTCTTC,CASSRTSGFFEQFF